This T cell receptor beta chain was found in a study of Tregs in tolerant kidney transplant recipients. Study-level information: Related graft donors supplied nonmyeloablative bone marrow transplants, and mixed chimerism was transient.

Overall study findings and caveats: Activated donor B cell expansion appeared to reveal the most relevant donor-specific TCRbeta repertoire.

Using immunoSEQ multiplex PCR, the repertoire was profiled, and TCRdb retains in-frame clones only, with some absent. The table lists approximately 93,000 clones, 80% to 95% of them singletons. As concerns this clone: The antigen remains unidentified.

Trimming cost V 6 bases and J 1 base; bases outside gene matches: 8. The CDR3 spans 14 residues. Germline CDR1 SQVTM, CDR2 ANQGSEA. The chain carries TRBV29-1 and TRBJ2-5; 7 nucleotides match TRBD1. Sequencing used CD4+ T cells from blood, obtained before the transplant. This clonotype originated in a human donor who received a combined kidney and bone marrow transplant. The CDR3 DNA reads as TGCAGCGTCAAGTACAGGGGTGTCCAAGAGACCCAGTACTTC. This encodes CSVKYRGVQETQYF.